This T cell receptor (beta chain) was sequenced for a study of early T cells in non-severe SARS-CoV-2 infection. Overall study context: Investigators sequenced bulk RNA drawn from unsorted whole blood, and chains remained unpaired.

This clonotype was observed a few times. Its antigen is not known. Points from the study as a whole: VDJdb-based matching was biased toward anti-spike CD8 responses and missed private and CD4 specificities.

Molecules of cDNA were individually given unique molecular identifiers that were attached to them. TCRdb reprocessed the 5' RACE reads with MiXCR, giving one entry per CDR3 protein. The top ten clones hold around 4.7% of a sample with more than 95,000 distinct CDR3 sequences, roughly 11% of them seen once. The source is an adult who was a healthcare worker with PCR-confirmed SARS-CoV-2 infection or an uninfected control (not recorded which). Sequencing was performed on whole blood, taken at baseline.

CDR3 sequence (DNA): TGCAGTGCACGAGAGGTAGGGCGGGGCGCGACGACTGGGGCCAACGTCCTGACTTTC. Amino acids: CSAREVGRGATTGANVLTF. V is TRBV20-1 and J is TRBJ2-6; possible D gene TRBD2, 6 bases. V shed 6 bases and J shed 2 bases, with 26 bases lying between them. CDR3 length: 19 residues. The germline CDR1 and CDR2 sequences are DFQATT and SNEGSKA (reference sequence).